The next 28 T cell receptor beta chains were all read from a single sample in a study of cytomegalovirus exposure and HLA in healthy donors. This PCR relied on a set of 60 Vbeta primers and 13 Jbeta primers. Sequencing was performed with immunoSEQ multiplex PCR; in TCRdb, only in-frame clones are kept and a portion is missing. The table has about 140,000 clones, more than 60% seen once. The sequenced material came from PBMCs. All receptors derive from a male donor in good health and CMV-seronegative.

This chain links TRBV19 with TRBJ1-2; D is possibly TRBD1 (6 bases). V was pared by 3 bases and J by 4 bases, with 15 bases between. CDR1 and CDR2 from the germline V gene are LNHDA and SQIVND (reference sequence). This CDR3 is built from 15 residues. The CDR3 loop reads CASSIIVTGIYGYTF. The CDR3 DNA sequence: TGTGCCAGTAGTATTATCGTTACAGGGATCTATGGCTACACCTTC.

The chain uses TRBV6-5 and TRBJ2-1, with D perhaps matching TRBD1 (8 bases). Trimming took 2 bases from V and 13 from J, leaving 12 bases between them. The CDR3 contains 12 residues. Germline V CDR1 and CDR2: MNHEY, SVGAGI. The CDR3 sequence: CASSYSGTGQFF. CDR3 bases: TGTGCCAGCAGTTACAGCGGGACAGGCCAGTTCTTC.

The chain has TRBV7-2 and TRBJ1-6, with unresolved D. V shed 6 bases and J shed 0 bases, with 12 bases lying between them. Germline lookup yields CDR1 SGHTA and CDR2 FQGNSA. CDR3 size: 16 residues. Here the CDR3 reads CASRQFQRSYNSPLHF. The CDR3 DNA sequence: TGTGCCAGCAGACAATTTCAGCGCTCCTATAATTCACCCCTCCACTTT.

The chain has TRBV30 and TRBJ1-2; D is undetermined. The CDR3 covers 14 residues. From germline, CDR1 is GTSNPN and CDR2 SVGIG (reference sequence). V gave up 0 bases and J gave up 8 bases, with 16 bases separating them. In DNA form, the CDR3 reads TGTGCCTGGAGTGTACTTCTGGGAGTGGGGGGCTACACCTTC. It encodes CAWSVLLGVGGYTF.

A word on this clone: At one of its ends the junction is not consistent with the germline gene, which may arise from a read error. V usage is TRBV7-9 and J usage is TRBJ1-1; D unclear. CDR3 length: 12 residues. The germline CDR1 and CDR2 sequences are SEHNR and FQNEAQ (reference sequence). The CDR3 DNA reads as TGTTCCAGCAGCTTTCAACGGGTTGAAGCTTTCTTT. Amino acid sequence: CSSSFQRVEAFF.

V usage is TRBV9 and J usage is TRBJ1-1; tentatively, D is TRBD1 (6 bases). The V gene's germline CDR1 is SGDLS and CDR2 YYNGEE. V dropped 3 bases and J dropped 4 bases, with 13 bases sitting between them. The CDR3 is 14 residues long. In DNA form, the CDR3 reads TGTGCCAGCAGCGCGAGGGGGGGTGGCACTGAAGCTTTCTTT. Amino acid sequence: CASSARGGGTEAFF. Full variable domain (outside the CDR3, taken from reference TRBV9 and TRBJ1-1): DSGVTQTPKHLITATGQRVTLRCSPRSGDLSVYWYQQSLDQGLQFLIQYYNGEERAKGNILERFSAQQFPDLHSELNLSSLELGDSALYFCASSARGGGTEAFFGQGTRLTVV.

The chain has TRBV7-6 and TRBJ2-1; TRBD1 matches 8 bases. This CDR3 contains 17 residues. The V and J ends lost 5 bases and 0 bases, in that order; junction bases with no gene match: 9. From germline, CDR1 is SGHVS and CDR2 FNYEAQ. The CDR3 spells CASSPNRGTSSYNEQFF. CDR3 nucleotide sequence: TGTGCCAGCAGCCCGAACAGGGGGACCAGCTCCTACAATGAGCAGTTCTTC.

This clone has only a few counts. The junction differs from germline at one of its ends, possibly a read error. The V and J genes are TRBV7-7 and TRBJ2-2; weak D call: TRBD2 (5 bases). Germline V gives CDR1 SSHAT, CDR2 FNYEAQ (reference sequence). The CDR3 covers 14 residues. The CDR3 DNA follows: TGTGCTAGCAGCTACTCGAGGGTTACCGGGGAGCTGTTTTTT. It encodes CASSYSRVTGELFF.

This clone was seen more than once but under ten times. The chain is built from TRBV6-6 and TRBJ1-3; TRBD1 matches 9 bases. Germline assignment: CDR1 MNHNY and CDR2 SVGAGI (reference sequence). V was pared by 5 bases and J by 4 bases, with 9 bases of the junction left unmatched. This CDR3 is 16 amino acids long. The CDR3 DNA is TGTGCCAGCAGTACCCTGGACAGGGGCGAGGGAAACACCATATATTTT. Translation gives CASSTLDRGEGNTIYF.

This chain uses TRBV7-3 with TRBJ2-3, with TRBD2 matching 7 bases. V gave up 4 bases and J gave up 4 bases; unmatched junction bases: 5. The CDR3 has 14 amino acids. CDR1 is SGHTA, CDR2 FQGTGA, per germline. The CDR3 loop is CASSSPGLADTQYF. The CDR3 nucleotides read TGTGCCAGCAGCTCCCCTGGACTAGCAGATACGCAGTATTTT.

This clone showed up just a few times. The J gene is TRBJ1-4, the V gene TRBV4-3; D possibly corresponds to TRBD1 (6 bases). This CDR3 region has 17 residues. Germline-derived CDR1 and CDR2 are LGHNA and YSLEER. Trimming removed 3 bases at V and 3 bases at J, with 17 bases between. The CDR3: CASSQGAAKTSNEKLFF. DNA of the CDR3: TGCGCCAGCAGCCAGGGGGCAGCAAAAACATCTAATGAAAAACTGTTTTTT.

The rearrangement uses TRBV27 and TRBJ2-1, with 12 bases fitting TRBD2. There are 17 residues in the CDR3. Trimming cost V 5 bases and J 6 bases; bases outside gene matches: 11. In germline, CDR1 is MNHEY, CDR2 SMNVEV (reference sequence). CDR3 residues: CASSPILLAGGSNEQFF. DNA of the CDR3: TGTGCCAGCAGTCCCATCCTCCTAGCGGGAGGGTCCAATGAGCAGTTCTTC.

V is TRBV15 and J is TRBJ1-1, with D maybe TRBD1 (6 bases). Trimming stripped 0 bases from V and 4 bases from J, with 21 bases between. CDR1 is LNHNV, CDR2 YYDKDF, per germline (reference sequence). There are 18 residues in the CDR3. DNA of the CDR3: TGTGCCACCAGCAGAGATGGGGACAACTGGGGATTGGGCACTGAAGCTTTCTTT. Its protein is CATSRDGDNWGLGTEAFF. The full variable domain, in which reference TRBV15 and TRBJ1-1 provide the parts outside the CDR3, is DAMVIQNPRYQVTQFGKPVTLSCSQTLNHNVMYWYQQKSSQAPKLLFHYYDKDFNNEADTPDNFQSRRPNTSFCFLDIRSPGLGDTAMYLCATSRDGDNWGLGTEAFFGQGTRLTVV.

CDR3 in amino acids: CASSRSSYEQYF. The CDR3 DNA reads as TGTGCCAGCAGCCGCAGCTCCTACGAGCAGTACTTC. The chain carries TRBV7-2 and TRBJ2-7; no clear D gene. V lost 5 bases to trimming and J lost 0 bases, with 5 bases between them. Per the germline V gene, CDR1 is SGHTA and CDR2 is FQGNSA. This CDR3 comprises 12 residues.

This clone was seen a single time. The chain is built from TRBV7-9 and TRBJ1-2, with D unresolved. CDR1 SEHNR and CDR2 FQNEAQ come from the germline V gene (reference sequence). V lost 5 bases to trimming and J lost 0 bases, with 13 bases between them. The CDR3 has 15 amino acids. The DNA of the CDR3 is TGTGCCAGCAGCGAAGGACGGGGAGCTAACTATGGCTACACCTTC. It codes for CASSEGRGANYGYTF.

The genes are TRBV29-1 and TRBJ2-1; 9 positions agree with TRBD1. This CDR3 is built from 17 residues. Germline CDR1 is SQVTM and CDR2 is ANQGSEA. V lost 3 bases, J lost 4 bases, and 13 bases stayed unmatched. CDR3 sequence: CSVDGIRGTGSYNEQFF. The DNA for the CDR3 is TGCAGCGTTGATGGCATCCGGGGGACAGGGAGTTACAATGAGCAGTTCTTC.

The V and J genes are TRBV7-3 and TRBJ1-1, with a possible D match to TRBD1 (5 bases). The CDR3 consists of 14 residues. The germline CDR1 and CDR2 sequences are SGHTA and FQGTGA. V was clipped by 5 bases and J by 1 base, with 11 bases between them. Here the CDR3 DNA reads TGTGCCAGCAGCATCCAGGGTGGGAACACTGAAGCTTTCTTT. The encoded protein is CASSIQGGNTEAFF.

This clone was counted a few times. The chain joins TRBV7-9 to TRBJ2-7, with D uncertain. CDR3 size: 14 residues. V gave up 0 bases and J gave up 2 bases, with 8 bases separating them. Germline V gene data show CDR1 as SEHNR and CDR2 as FQNEAQ (reference sequence). CDR3 in DNA: TGTGCCAGCAGCTTAGCGCAGACAACCTACGAGCAGTACTTC. This gives the protein CASSLAQTTYEQYF.

The V and J genes are TRBV19 and TRBJ2-7; 9 bases map to TRBD1. CDR1 is LNHDA and CDR2 is SQIVND in the germline V gene (reference sequence). The CDR3 spans 15 residues. Losses at the gene ends were 5 bases for V and 3 bases for J; bases not matched to a gene: 8. The CDR3 nucleotides read TGTGCCAGTAGTGCCCCGGGACAGGGCGTCTACGAGCAGTACTTC. Protein: CASSAPGQGVYEQYF. The variable domain in full, with the rest retrieved from reference TRBV19 and TRBJ2-7, is DGGITQSPKYLFRKEGQNVTLSCEQNLNHDAMYWYRQDPGQGLRLIYYSQIVNDFQKGDIAEGYSVSREKKESFPLTVTSAQKNPTAFYLCASSAPGQGVYEQYFGPGTRLTVT.

This rearrangement joins TRBV7-2 to TRBJ2-3; 7 bases align to TRBD2. CDR3 length: 15 residues. The trim removed 1 base at V and 6 bases at J, leaving 7 bases unmatched. The germline gives CDR1 SGHTA, CDR2 FQGNSA. CDR3 nucleotide sequence: TGTGCCAGCAGCTTAGGCGGGGAGGGTCCGGATACGCAGTATTTT. This translates into CASSLGGEGPDTQYF.

This chain links TRBV6-6 with TRBJ2-5; the D gene is possibly TRBD1 (5 bases). Looked up from germline, CDR1 is MNHNY and CDR2 is SVGAGI (reference sequence). The CDR3 contains 10 residues. The ends were cut back, 8 bases at V and 5 bases at J, with 6 bases in the middle. CDR3: CASYRETQYF. For the CDR3, the DNA is TGTGCCAGCTACAGGGAGACCCAGTACTTC.

This chain links TRBV2 with TRBJ2-3, with 12 bases aligning to TRBD2. Germline CDR1 is SNHLY and CDR2 is FYNNEI. The CDR3 is 18 amino acids. Trimming took 6 bases from V and 1 from J; bases not matched to a gene: 11. The CDR3 reads CASSSNRRTSGGTDTQYF. Here the CDR3 DNA reads TGTGCCAGCAGCTCGAATAGGCGGACTAGCGGGGGCACAGATACGCAGTATTTT.

This chain joins TRBV7-9 and TRBJ1-2, with TRBD1 matching 9 bases. CDR1 is SEHNR, CDR2 FQNEAQ, per germline (reference sequence). This CDR3 contains 14 residues. V dropped 1 base and J dropped 6; count of bases not matched to a gene: 3. The CDR3 bases are TGTGCCAGCAGCTTAGGGACAGGGGTGGATGGCTACACCTTC. The encoded protein is CASSLGTGVDGYTF.

This clone was recorded once. This sequence joins TRBV4-1 and TRBJ2-2; D possibly corresponds to TRBD2 (7 bases). V was trimmed by 0 bases and J by 6 bases, leaving 11 bases between them. The germline V gene has CDR1 MGHRA and CDR2 YSYEKL. This CDR3 region has 15 residues. The CDR3 bases are TGCGCCAGCAGCCAAGATCTGGGGGGGCCCGGGGAGCTGTTTTTT. It encodes CASSQDLGGPGELFF.

This chain connects TRBV7-8 to TRBJ2-7; 9 positions agree with TRBD2. The V segment lost 3 bases and the J segment 0 bases; nucleotides outside the gene matches: 3. Per the germline V gene, CDR1 is SGHVS and CDR2 is FQNEAQ. This CDR3 spans 15 amino acids. This CDR3 reads CASSLIAGASYEQYF. CDR3 DNA: TGTGCCAGCAGCTTGATAGCGGGAGCCTCCTACGAGCAGTACTTC. The variable domain in full, completed from reference TRBV7-8 and TRBJ2-7, reads GAGVSQSPRYKVAKRGQDVALRCDPISGHVSLFWYQQALGQGPEFLTYFQNEAQLDKSGLPSDRFFAERPEGSVSTLKIQRTQQEDSAVYLCASSLIAGASYEQYFGPGTRLTVT.

The chain employs TRBV5-8 and TRBJ2-5; TRBD1 agrees at 9 bases. CDR1 and CDR2 (germline): SGHTS, YDEGEE. The CDR3 totals 16 residues. V shed 0 bases, J shed 5 bases, and the junction held 8 bases outside the gene matches. CDR3 loop: CASSLDGDRVRETQYF. The CDR3 DNA sequence: TGTGCCAGCAGCTTGGATGGGGACAGGGTCCGGGAGACCCAGTACTTC. The complete variable domain, with remaining parts taken from reference TRBV5-8 and TRBJ2-5, reads EAGVTQSPTHLIKTRGQQATLRCSPISGHTSVYWYQQALGLGLQFLLWYDEGEERNRGNFPPRFSGRQFPNYSSELNVNALELEDSALYLCASSLDGDRVRETQYFGPGTRLLVL.

This chain links TRBV19 with TRBJ1-1; no clear D. The length of the CDR3 is 13 residues. Germline V gene sequence: CDR1 LNHDA, CDR2 SQIVND (reference sequence). The ends were cut back, 6 bases at V and 8 bases at J, with 16 bases in the middle. The DNA for the CDR3 is TGTGCCAGTAGGCCAGAGCGCCAGCGGGAAGCTTTCTTT. This encodes CASRPERQREAFF.

The V and J genes are TRBV7-9 and TRBJ2-1; D not certain. The CDR3 sequence is 16 residues long. The V gene lost 5 bases and the J gene lost 0 bases, with 14 bases spanning the gap. Germline V gives CDR1 SEHNR, CDR2 FQNEAQ (reference sequence). CDR3 DNA: TGTGCCAGCAGCGATGTGACTTCCAGCTCCTACAATGAGCAGTTCTTC. Residues: CASSDVTSSSYNEQFF.